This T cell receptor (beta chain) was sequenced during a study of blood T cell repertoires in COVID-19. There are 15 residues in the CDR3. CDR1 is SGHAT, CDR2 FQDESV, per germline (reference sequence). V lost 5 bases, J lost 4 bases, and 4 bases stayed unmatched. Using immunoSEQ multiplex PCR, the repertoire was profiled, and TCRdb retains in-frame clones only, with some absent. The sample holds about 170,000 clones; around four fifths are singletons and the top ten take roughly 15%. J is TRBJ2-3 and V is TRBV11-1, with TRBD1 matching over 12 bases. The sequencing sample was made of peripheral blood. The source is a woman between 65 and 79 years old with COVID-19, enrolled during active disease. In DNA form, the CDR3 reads TGTGCCAGCAGCCGAGGGACAGGGGGCCCAGATACGCAGTATTTT. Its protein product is CASSRGTGGPDTQYF. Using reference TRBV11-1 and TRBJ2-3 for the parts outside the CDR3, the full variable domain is EAEVAQSPRYKITEKSQAVAFWCDPISGHATLYWYRQILGQGPELLVQFQDESVVDDSQLPKDRFSAERLKGVDSTLKIQPAELGDSAMYLCASSRGTGGPDTQYFGPGTRLTVL.